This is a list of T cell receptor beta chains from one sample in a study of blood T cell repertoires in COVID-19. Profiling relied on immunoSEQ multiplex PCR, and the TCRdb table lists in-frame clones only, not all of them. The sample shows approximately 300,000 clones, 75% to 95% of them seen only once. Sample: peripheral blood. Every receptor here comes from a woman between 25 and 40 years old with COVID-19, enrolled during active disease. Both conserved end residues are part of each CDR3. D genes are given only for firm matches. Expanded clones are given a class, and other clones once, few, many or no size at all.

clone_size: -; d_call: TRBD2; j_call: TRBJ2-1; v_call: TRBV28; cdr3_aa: CASSSRLASGLNEQFF; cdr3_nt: TGTGCCAGCAGCTCCCGATTGGCTAGCGGGTTAAATGAGCAGTTCTTC
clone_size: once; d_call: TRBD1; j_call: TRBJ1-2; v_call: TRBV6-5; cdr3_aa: CASSYLTGGDYGYTF; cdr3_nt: TGTGCCAGCAGTTACCTGACAGGGGGCGACTATGGCTACACCTTC
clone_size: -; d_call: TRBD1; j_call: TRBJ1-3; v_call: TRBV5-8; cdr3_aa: CASSLLTGAGNTIYF; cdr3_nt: TGTGCCAGCAGCCTACTGACAGGGGCTGGAAACACCATATATTTT
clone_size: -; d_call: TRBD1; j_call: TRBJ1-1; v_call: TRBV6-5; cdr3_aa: CASRRTGENTEAFF; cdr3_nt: TGTGCCAGCAGGCGGACAGGGGAGAACACTGAAGCTTTCTTT
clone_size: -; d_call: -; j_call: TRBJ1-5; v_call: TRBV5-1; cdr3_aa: CASSLVAGRQPQHF; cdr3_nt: TGCGCCAGCAGCTTGGTGGCAGGGCGTCAGCCCCAGCATTTT
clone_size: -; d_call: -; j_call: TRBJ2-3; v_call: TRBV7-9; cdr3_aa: CASSIPGQLRTTQYF; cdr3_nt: TGTGCCAGCAGCATCCCCGGACAACTCCGAACTACGCAGTATTTT
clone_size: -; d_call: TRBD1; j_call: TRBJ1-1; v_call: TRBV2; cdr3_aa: CASSLKGDREAFF; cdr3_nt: TGTGCCAGCTCCTTGAAAGGGGACAGGGAAGCTTTCTTT
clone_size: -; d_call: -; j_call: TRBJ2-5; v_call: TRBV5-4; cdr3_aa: CASSPGRETQYF; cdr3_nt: TGTGCCAGCAGCCCGGGGAGAGAGACCCAGTACTTC
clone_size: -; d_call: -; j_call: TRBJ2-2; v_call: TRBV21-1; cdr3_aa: CASPRVTPGELFF; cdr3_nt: TGTGCCAGCCCGCGGGTTACCCCCGGGGAGCTGTTTTTT
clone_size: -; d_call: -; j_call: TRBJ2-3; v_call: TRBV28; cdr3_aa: CASSFPALLTGYTQYF; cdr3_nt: TGTGCCAGCAGTTTTCCAGCCCTCCTGACAGGTTATACGCAGTATTTT
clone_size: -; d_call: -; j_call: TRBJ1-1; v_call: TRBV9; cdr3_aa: CASSSGPQGTEAFF; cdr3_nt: TGTGCCAGCAGCTCCGGCCCCCAGGGAACTGAAGCTTTCTTT
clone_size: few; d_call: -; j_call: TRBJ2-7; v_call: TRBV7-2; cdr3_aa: CASSLASRGTYEQYF; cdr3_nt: TGTGCCAGCAGCTTAGCGTCCAGGGGCACCTACGAGCAGTACTTC
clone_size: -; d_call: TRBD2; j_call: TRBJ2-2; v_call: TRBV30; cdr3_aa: CAWGGRAAGELFF; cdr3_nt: TGTGCCTGGGGCGGGAGGGCCGCCGGGGAGCTGTTTTTT
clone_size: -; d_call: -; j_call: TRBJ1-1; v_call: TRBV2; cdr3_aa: CASSRTIPGARGNTEAFF; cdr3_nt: TGTGCCAGCAGCCGAACAATACCTGGGGCCCGAGGGAACACTGAAGCTTTCTTT
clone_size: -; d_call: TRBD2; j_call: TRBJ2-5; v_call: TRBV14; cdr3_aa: CASSRGAGVETQYF; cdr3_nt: TGTGCCAGCAGCCGGGGAGCGGGAGTGGAGACCCAGTACTTC
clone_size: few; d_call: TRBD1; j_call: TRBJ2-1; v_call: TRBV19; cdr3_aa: CASRTGFDEQFF; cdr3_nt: TGTGCCAGTAGGACAGGGTTCGATGAGCAGTTCTTC
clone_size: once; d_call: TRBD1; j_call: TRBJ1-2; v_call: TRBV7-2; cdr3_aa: CASSSRDRVEGYTF; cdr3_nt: TGTGCCAGCAGCTCCCGGGACAGGGTCGAGGGCTACACCTTC